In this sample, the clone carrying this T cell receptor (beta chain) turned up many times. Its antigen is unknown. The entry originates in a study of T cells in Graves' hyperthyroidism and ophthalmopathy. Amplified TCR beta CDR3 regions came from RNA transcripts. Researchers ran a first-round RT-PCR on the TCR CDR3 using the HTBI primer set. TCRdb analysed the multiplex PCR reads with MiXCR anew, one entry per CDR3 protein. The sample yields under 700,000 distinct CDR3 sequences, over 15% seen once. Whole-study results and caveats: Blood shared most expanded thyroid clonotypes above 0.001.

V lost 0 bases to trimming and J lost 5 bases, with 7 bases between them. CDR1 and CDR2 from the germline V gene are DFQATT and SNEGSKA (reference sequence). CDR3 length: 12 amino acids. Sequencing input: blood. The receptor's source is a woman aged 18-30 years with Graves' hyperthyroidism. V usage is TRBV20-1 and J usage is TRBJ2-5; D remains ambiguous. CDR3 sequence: CSARDPGETQYF. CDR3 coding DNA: TGCAGTGCTAGAGATCCAGGCGAGACCCAGTACTTC.